This T cell receptor beta chain was documented in a study of shared clonotypes between healthy human individuals. Libraries were prepared by immunoSEQ multiplex PCR; TCRdb keeps only in-frame clonotypes and omits some of them. The repertoire holds millions of clones, just over 90% seen once, with around 0.14% in the top ten. This clone was observed a single time. This CDR3 is built from 13 residues. Looked up from germline, CDR1 is SGHRS and CDR2 is YFSETQ. V was cut by 4 bases and J by 5 bases, with 10 bases left in between. This clonotype originated in a man between 18 and 29 years old in good health. The source material was naive CD4+ T cells sorted from blood. Described subset: CD45RA+ positively selected. The V call is TRBV5-1, the J call TRBJ1-5; D is perhaps TRBD1 (5 bases). The CDR3 region has the DNA TGCGCCAGCAGCCCGGACACGGATCAGCCCCAGCATTTT. Amino acids: CASSPDTDQPQHF.